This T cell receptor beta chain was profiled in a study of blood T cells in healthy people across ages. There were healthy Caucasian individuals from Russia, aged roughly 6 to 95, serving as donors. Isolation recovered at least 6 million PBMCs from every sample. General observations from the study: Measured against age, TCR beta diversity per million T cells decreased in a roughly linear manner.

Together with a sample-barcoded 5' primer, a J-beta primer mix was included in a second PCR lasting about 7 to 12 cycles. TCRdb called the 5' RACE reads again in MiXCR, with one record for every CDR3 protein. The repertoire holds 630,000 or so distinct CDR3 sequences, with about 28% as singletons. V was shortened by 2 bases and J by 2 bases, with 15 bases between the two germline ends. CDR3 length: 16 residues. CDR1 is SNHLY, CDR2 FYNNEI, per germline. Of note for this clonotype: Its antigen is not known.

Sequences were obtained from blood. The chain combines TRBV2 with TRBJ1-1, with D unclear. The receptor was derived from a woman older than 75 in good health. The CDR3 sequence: CASSEKLLQSNTEAFF. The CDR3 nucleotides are TGTGCCAGCAGTGAAAAGTTATTGCAGAGCAACACTGAAGCTTTCTTT. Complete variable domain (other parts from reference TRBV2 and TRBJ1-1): EPEVTQTPSHQVTQMGQEVILRCVPISNHLYFYWYRQILGQKVEFLVSFYNNEISEKSEIFDDQFSVERPDGSNFTLKIRSTKLEDSAMYFCASSEKLLQSNTEAFFGQGTRLTVV.